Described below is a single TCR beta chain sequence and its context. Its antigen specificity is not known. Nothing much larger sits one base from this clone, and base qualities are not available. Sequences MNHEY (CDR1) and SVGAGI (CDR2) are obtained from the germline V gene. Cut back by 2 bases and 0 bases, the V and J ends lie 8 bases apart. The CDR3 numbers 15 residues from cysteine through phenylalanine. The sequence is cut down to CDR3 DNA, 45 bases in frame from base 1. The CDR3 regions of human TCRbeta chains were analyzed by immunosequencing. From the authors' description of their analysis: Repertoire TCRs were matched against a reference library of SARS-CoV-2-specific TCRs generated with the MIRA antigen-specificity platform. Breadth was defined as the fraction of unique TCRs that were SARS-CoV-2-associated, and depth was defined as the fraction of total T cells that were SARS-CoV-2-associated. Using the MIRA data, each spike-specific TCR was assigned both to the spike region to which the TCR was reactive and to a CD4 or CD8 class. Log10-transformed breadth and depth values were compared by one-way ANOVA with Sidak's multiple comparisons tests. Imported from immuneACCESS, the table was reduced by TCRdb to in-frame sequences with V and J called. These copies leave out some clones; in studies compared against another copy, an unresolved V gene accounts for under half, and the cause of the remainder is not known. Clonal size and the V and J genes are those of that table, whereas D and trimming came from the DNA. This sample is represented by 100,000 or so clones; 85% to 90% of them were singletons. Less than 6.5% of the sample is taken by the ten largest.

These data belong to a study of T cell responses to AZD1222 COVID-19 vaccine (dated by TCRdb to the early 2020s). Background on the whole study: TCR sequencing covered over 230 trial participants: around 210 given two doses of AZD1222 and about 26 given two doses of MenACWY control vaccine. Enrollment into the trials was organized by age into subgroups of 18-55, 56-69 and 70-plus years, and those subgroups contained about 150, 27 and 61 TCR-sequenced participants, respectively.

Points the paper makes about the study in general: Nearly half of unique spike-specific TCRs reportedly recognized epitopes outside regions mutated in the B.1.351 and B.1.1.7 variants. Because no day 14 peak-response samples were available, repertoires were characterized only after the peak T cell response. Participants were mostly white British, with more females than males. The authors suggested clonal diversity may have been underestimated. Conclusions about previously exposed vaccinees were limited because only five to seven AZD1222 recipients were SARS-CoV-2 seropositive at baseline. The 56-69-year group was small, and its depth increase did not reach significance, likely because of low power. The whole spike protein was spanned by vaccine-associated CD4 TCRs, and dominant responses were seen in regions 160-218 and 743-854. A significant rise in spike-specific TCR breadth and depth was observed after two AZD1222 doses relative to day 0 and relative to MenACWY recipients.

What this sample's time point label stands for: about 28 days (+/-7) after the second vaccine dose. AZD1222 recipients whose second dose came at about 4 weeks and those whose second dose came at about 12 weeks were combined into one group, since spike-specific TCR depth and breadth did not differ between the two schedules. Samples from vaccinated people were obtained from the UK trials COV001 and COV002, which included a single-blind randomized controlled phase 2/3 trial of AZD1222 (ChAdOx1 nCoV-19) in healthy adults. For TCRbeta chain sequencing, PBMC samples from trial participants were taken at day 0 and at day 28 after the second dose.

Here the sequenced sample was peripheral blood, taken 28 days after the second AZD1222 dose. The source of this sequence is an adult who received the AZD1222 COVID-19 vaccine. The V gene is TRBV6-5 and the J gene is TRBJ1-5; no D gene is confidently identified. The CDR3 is CASSYGRHSNQPQHF. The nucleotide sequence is TGTGCCAGCAGTTACGGCAGGCATAGCAATCAGCCCCAGCATTTT.